The rows below give T cell receptor gamma chains drawn from one sample of a study of Vδ1+ human thymocytes. TCRdb processed the multiplex PCR reads again with the CATT caller. This table holds approximately 11,000 gamma-chain clones, around 42% found once. The sequenced sample was Vdelta1+ gamma-delta thymocytes from the thymus. The source is a boy less than two years old who had congenital heart surgery. Both conserved end residues are part of each CDR3. Each record gives: V gene, J gene, clone size, CDR3 protein, CDR3 DNA. Size tells how often a clone was seen (once, few, many) or the class of an expanded clone, and some rows leave it out.

V: TRGV9
J: TRGJ1/TRGJ2
size: few
CDR3: CALWEVQGMYKKLF
DNA: TGTGCCTTGTGGGAGGTGCAAGGGATGTATAAGAAACTCTTT

V: TRGV5
J: TRGJ1/TRGJ2
size: few
CDR3: CATWDRQKDQKLF
DNA: TGTGCCACCTGGGACAGGCAAAAGGACCAGAAACTCTTT

V: TRGV9
J: TRGJ1/TRGJ2
size: -
CDR3: CALREVHDYKKLF
DNA: TGTGCCTTGCGGGAGGTGCATGATTATAAGAAACTCTTT

V: TRGV9
J: TRGJ1/TRGJ2
size: few
CDR3: CALWNCGRHPKNYYKKLF
DNA: TGTGCCTTGTGGAATTGCGGGAGGCATCCAAAGAATTATTATAAGAAACTCTTT

V: TRGV4
J: TRGJ1/TRGJ2
size: -
CDR3: CATWTHWYYYKKLF
DNA: TGTGCCACCTGGACCCATTGGTATTATTATAAGAAACTCTTT

V: TRGV9
J: TRGJ1/TRGJ2
size: few
CDR3: CALWEIYYKKLF
DNA: TGTGCCTTGTGGGAGATATATTATAAGAAACTCTTT

V: TRGV9
J: TRGJ1/TRGJ2
size: -
CDR3: CALWENPNYYKKLF
DNA: TGTGCCTTGTGGGAGAACCCGAATTATTATAAGAAACTCTTT

V: TRGV5
J: TRGJ1/TRGJ2
size: -
CDR3: CATWDRDYYKKLF
DNA: TGTGCCACCTGGGACAGGGATTATTATAAGAAACTCTTT

V: TRGV9
J: TRGJ1/TRGJ2
size: few
CDR3: CALWEPFYNKKIF
DNA: TGTGCCTTGTGGGAGCCGTTTTATAATAAGAAAATCTTT

V: TRGV3
J: TRGJ1/TRGJ2
size: few
CDR3: CATWDWYYKKIF
DNA: TGTGCCACCTGGGACTGGTATTATAAGAAAATATTT

V: TRGV9
J: TRGJP1
size: few
CDR3: CALWEAPNTGWFKIF
DNA: TGTGCCTTGTGGGAGGCTCCTAACACTGGTTGGTTCAAGATATTT

V: TRGV4
J: TRGJ1/TRGJ2
size: few
CDR3: CATWDLSNYYKKLF
DNA: TGTGCCACCTGGGATTTATCGAATTATTATAAGAAACTCTTT

V: TRGV4
J: TRGJ1/TRGJ2
size: few
CDR3: CATWERGSYKKLF
DNA: TGTGCCACCTGGGAAAGGGGGAGTTATAAGAAACTCTTT

V: TRGV8
J: TRGJ1/TRGJ2
size: -
CDR3: CATWDNSGDLLRYKKLF
DNA: TGTGCCACCTGGGACAATTCAGGGGATCTTTTGCGTTATAAGAAACTCTTT

V: TRGV9
J: TRGJP1
size: -
CDR3: CALWDFGWFKIF
DNA: TGTGCCTTGTGGGATTTTGGTTGGTTCAAGATATTT